Included here is one TCR beta chain sequence, with context. The missing CDR3 end, 3 residues past where the read stops, is filled in from the germline J gene. This specimen belongs to a study of T cells in women clearing cervical HPV infection. About the study: Case blood was drawn when the lesion was first found; control blood after infection became undetectable.

The assay was immunoSEQ multiplex PCR, and TCRdb's table has in-frame clones only and misses some. Its listing shows about 46,000 clones. The CDR3 is 13 residues long. Germline V gene sequence: CDR1 GTSNPN, CDR2 SVGIG (reference sequence). V shed 3 bases, J shed 4 bases, and the junction held 1 base outside the gene matches. Material for sequencing was blood buffy coat. The clonotype comes from a woman between 18 and 70 years old with a cervical HPV16 infection that either progressed to CIN3+ or cleared (not recorded which). The V call is TRBV30, the J call TRBJ2-1, with TRBD2 matching 9 bases. The CDR3 here is CAWRAGGYNEQFF. Partial CDR3 DNA: TGTGCCTGGAGGGCGGGAGGGTACAATGAG.